This entry lists 10 T cell receptor beta chains sequenced from one sample in a study of blood T cell repertoires in COVID-19. This table comes from immunoSEQ multiplex PCR, and its TCRdb copy is limited to in-frame clones, with some not included. The sample contains about 63,000 clones, about three quarters of which appear only once. Sequenced material: peripheral blood. These receptors were obtained from an elderly woman with acute or convalescent COVID-19.

This chain connects TRBV7-9 to TRBJ2-2; TRBD2 matches at 12 bases. Germline CDR1 and CDR2: SEHNR and FQNEAQ (reference sequence). The CDR3 has 16 amino acids. V was pared by 2 bases and J by 5 bases, with 3 bases of the junction left unmatched. This CDR3 is CASSLSGLAGTGELFF. The CDR3, as DNA: TGTGCCAGCAGCTTATCCGGACTAGCGGGAACCGGGGAGCTGTTTTTT.

The rearrangement joins TRBV15 to TRBJ2-3; TRBD1 aligns across 8 bases. This CDR3 contains 13 residues. Germline CDR1 is LNHNV and CDR2 is YYDKDF (reference sequence). Unmatched junction bases numbered 4, after V lost 8 bases and J lost 3 bases. The CDR3 protein is CATRQGTTDTQYF. The DNA of the CDR3 is TGTGCCACCCGACAGGGGACGACAGATACGCAGTATTTT. The whole variable domain, filled in from reference TRBV15 and TRBJ2-3, reads DAMVIQNPRYQVTQFGKPVTLSCSQTLNHNVMYWYQQKSSQAPKLLFHYYDKDFNNEADTPDNFQSRRPNTSFCFLDIRSPGLGDTAMYLCATRQGTTDTQYFGPGTRLTVL.

The chain couples TRBV9 to TRBJ1-3, with 8 bases matching TRBD1. V lost 4 bases to trimming and J lost 0 bases; unmatched junction nucleotides: 6. Germline loops: CDR1 SGDLS, CDR2 YYNGEE. This CDR3 contains 16 residues. CDR3 sequence (DNA): TGTGCCAGCAGCACATCCGGGACAGGCTCTGGAAACACCATATATTTT. As protein: CASSTSGTGSGNTIYF. Full variable domain (rest looked up from reference TRBV9 and TRBJ1-3): DSGVTQTPKHLITATGQRVTLRCSPRSGDLSVYWYQQSLDQGLQFLIQYYNGEERAKGNILERFSAQQFPDLHSELNLSSLELGDSALYFCASSTSGTGSGNTIYFGEGSWLTVV.

The V and J genes are TRBV2 and TRBJ2-7; D is possibly TRBD2 (5 bases). V gave up 7 bases and J gave up 5 bases, with 15 bases separating them. The CDR3 runs 13 residues. Germline CDR1 and CDR2: SNHLY and FYNNEI. The CDR3 sequence is CASTYIRGNEQYF. CDR3 nucleotide sequence: TGTGCCAGCACTTACATCCGAGGGAACGAGCAGTACTTC.

The J gene is TRBJ2-7, the V gene TRBV5-1, with TRBD1 matching over 10 bases. V dropped 4 bases and J dropped 12; count of bases not matched to a gene: 13. CDR1 SGHRS and CDR2 YFSETQ come from the germline V gene. This CDR3 has 14 residues. CDR3: CASSRDRGSQAGYF. CDR3 bases: TGCGCCAGCAGCCGGGACAGGGGATCCCAAGCCGGGTACTTC. Supplemented by reference TRBV5-1 and TRBJ2-7, the full variable domain reads KAGVTQTPRYLIKTRGQQVTLSCSPISGHRSVSWYQQTPGQGLQFLFEYFSETQRNKGNFPGRFSGRQFSNSRSEMNVSTLELGDSALYLCASSRDRGSQAGYFGPGTRLTVT.

This chain connects TRBV7-9 to TRBJ2-1; no reliable D call. V lost 4 bases and J 7 bases, leaving 14 bases between the germline ends. The CDR3 has 14 residues. CDR1 is SEHNR and CDR2 is FQNEAQ in the germline V gene (reference sequence). The CDR3 DNA sequence: TGTGCCAGCAGCTCCGACCGGGTTGGGAATGAGCAGTTCTTC. As protein: CASSSDRVGNEQFF.

This chain links TRBV5-1 with TRBJ2-3, with TRBD2 matching over 7 bases. This CDR3 has 14 residues. With V trimmed by 6 bases and J by 5 bases, 9 bases remained unmatched. Germline V lookup: CDR1 SGHRS, CDR2 YFSETQ. The CDR3 DNA is TGCGCCAGCACCCCGGGACTATCGGGAGATACGCAGTATTTT. This gives the protein CASTPGLSGDTQYF. Supplemented by reference TRBV5-1 and TRBJ2-3, the full variable domain reads KAGVTQTPRYLIKTRGQQVTLSCSPISGHRSVSWYQQTPGQGLQFLFEYFSETQRNKGNFPGRFSGRQFSNSRSEMNVSTLELGDSALYLCASTPGLSGDTQYFGPGTRLTVL.

The J gene is TRBJ1-6, the V gene TRBV5-4, with 8 bases aligning to TRBD1. The CDR3 totals 15 residues. CDR1 and CDR2 from the germline V gene are SGHNT and YYREEE (reference sequence). J was trimmed by 9 bases and V by 4 bases; bases with no gene match: 9. CDR3 nucleotide sequence: TGTGCCAGCAGCCTCGACAGGGGCGTTGGTTCACCCCTCCACTTT. Amino acids: CASSLDRGVGSPLHF.

The V and J genes are TRBV19 and TRBJ1-1; 7 bases are shared with TRBD1. With 5 bases clipped from V and 0 bases from J, the junction kept 9 bases outside the gene matches. Germline V gives CDR1 LNHDA, CDR2 SQIVND (reference sequence). The CDR3 sequence is 16 residues long. The CDR3 DNA reads as TGTGCCAGTAGTGAGACAGGGACTCGCATGAACACTGAAGCTTTCTTT. Amino acids: CASSETGTRMNTEAFF.

The chain is built from TRBV28 and TRBJ2-5; possibly TRBD2 for D (5 bases). CDR1 is MDHEN and CDR2 is SYDVKM in the germline V gene. V lost 5 bases to trimming and J lost 0 bases, with 10 bases between them. This CDR3 is built from 14 residues. The CDR3 DNA reads as TGTGCCAGCAGTCGCGACTACAACCAAGAGACCCAGTACTTC. Translation: CASSRDYNQETQYF.